Listed here are 19 T cell receptor beta chains from one sample, sequenced in a study of tumor-infiltrating lymphocytes in primary liver carcinoma (dated by TCRdb to about 2017). Without any cell sorting, total RNA and DNA were extracted together from around 20-30 mg of bulk tissue using the AllPrep DNA/RNA mini kit. TCRdb shows the sequencer as Illumina HiSeq 2500. Starting from approximately 500 ng total RNA, TCRbeta-specific cDNA was produced by reverse transcription with a constant-region primer and ProtoScript II reverse transcriptase. Three nested multiplex PCR rounds, following a slightly modified ARM-PCR procedure, were used to build the TCRbeta libraries. The first two PCR rounds used multiplex TRBV1-TRBV30 forward primers with a Cbeta reverse primer, each for 10 to 11 cycles. TCRdb cleaned the public reads at Q25 with fastp, built clones with MiXCR and kept in-frame beta chains. Every distinct CDR3 protein forms one entry, paired with its most common genes and DNA. The sample has more than 70,000 distinct CDR3 sequences on record, roughly 69% of them singletons. About 28% of the sample lies in the top ten.

The sample taken for sequencing was tumor-adjacent normal liver tissue. Source of these receptors: a man aged 35 to 55 with primary liver carcinoma and hepatitis B virus infection.

For this clonotype: This may be a read error, as it is one base from a much larger clone. The DNA of the CDR3 is TGCAGCGTTGCCAGGGGAGATGGCCACACCTTC. Its protein is CSVARGDGHTF. The chain couples TRBV29-1 to TRBJ1-2; D may be TRBD1 (6 bases). The CDR3 is made up of 11 amino acids. The germline gives CDR1 SQVTM, CDR2 ANQGSEA.

Many counts were recorded for this clonotype. As DNA, the CDR3 is TGTGCCAGCAAACTCGTAATGGGACAGCCCTACGAGCAGTACTTC. Its translation is CASKLVMGQPYEQYF. This rearrangement joins TRBV6-1 to TRBJ2-7; 7 bases fit TRBD1. The germline CDR1 and CDR2 sequences are MNHNS and SASEGT. V was pared by 7 bases and J by 2 bases, with 11 bases of the junction left unmatched. The length of the CDR3 is 15 residues.

As for this clonotype: This may arise from a read error, as a much more abundant clone is one base away. The genes are TRBV29-1 and TRBJ1-2; no reliable D call. Germline V gene data show CDR1 as SQVTM and CDR2 as ANQGSEA. This CDR3 has 10 residues. In DNA, the CDR3 is TGCAGCGTTGACCACTATGTCTACACCTTC. This encodes CSVDHYVYTF.

The V gene is TRBV10-3, the J gene TRBJ2-1; 10 nucleotides align to TRBD1. V shed 8 bases, J shed 4 bases, and the junction held 8 bases outside the gene matches. The CDR3 consists of 15 residues. The germline gives CDR1 ENHRY, CDR2 SYGVKD. The CDR3 reads CAIGTGTGAYNEQFF. The DNA for the CDR3 is TGTGCCATCGGAACCGGGACAGGGGCGTACAATGAGCAGTTCTTC.

Worth noting for this clonotype: The missing conserved phenylalanine or tryptophan at the end of this CDR3 makes a read error likely. The chain is built from TRBV11-2 and TRBJ2-7, with TRBD2 identical over 8 bases. From germline, CDR1 is SGHAT and CDR2 FQNNGV. CDR3 length equals 15 residues. V trimming: 4 bases; J trimming: 6 bases; junction bases outside the gene matches: 11. Written as DNA, the CDR3 is TGTGCCAGCAGCTCGTTAGCGGGAACGAGCCTCGAGCAGTACCTC. Translation gives CASSSLAGTSLEQYL.

This clonotype was counted a few times. A much larger clone lies a single base off, so this may be a read error. The chain uses TRBV12-3 or TRBV12-4 and TRBJ2-7; D might be TRBD1 (6 bases). There are 13 residues in the CDR3. CDR3 region: CASGLKDSYEQYF. CDR3 in DNA: TGTGCCAGCGGTTTGAAGGACAGCTACGAGCAGTACTTC.

By its share, this clonotype is medium-sized (0.01 to 0.1%). The gene calls are TRBV4-3 and TRBJ2-1; 10 nucleotides align to TRBD2. The CDR3 extends over 16 amino acids. The germline V gene encodes CDR1 LGHNA and CDR2 YSLEER. The ends lost 0 bases at V and 4 bases at J; junction bases unmatched: 3. The CDR3 loop is CASSQDGLAAYNEQFF. The CDR3 region has the DNA TGCGCCAGCAGCCAAGACGGACTAGCGGCATACAATGAGCAGTTCTTC.

V and J are TRBV25-1 and TRBJ2-3; possible D gene TRBD2, 5 bases. The CDR3 has 11 residues. Looked up from germline, CDR1 is MGHDK and CDR2 is SYGVNS. Trimming took off 5 bases at V and 10 bases at J, with 10 bases between the two ends. The CDR3, as DNA: TGTGCCAGCAGTTCGGGGTTACCGCAGTATTTT. The encoded protein is CASSSGLPQYF.

About this clonotype itself: A much larger clonotype is one base distant, so this may be a read error. The rearrangement links TRBV7-9 to TRBJ2-1; D possibly corresponds to TRBD2 (7 bases). The CDR3 sequence is 15 residues long. Trimming took 4 bases from V and 8 from J, leaving 18 bases between them. Per the germline V gene, CDR1 is SEHNR and CDR2 is FQNEAQ (reference sequence). Here the CDR3 DNA reads TGTGCCAGCAGCTGGTGGGAGGGGGGCATTCATGAGCAGTTCTTC. Translated: CASSWWEGGIHEQFF.

A note on this clonotype: One end of the junction fails to match germline, which may point to a read error. The rearrangement joins TRBV20-1 to TRBJ2-7; 10 bases fit TRBD1. CDR1 and CDR2 from the germline V gene are DFQATT and SNEGSKA (reference sequence). The CDR3 runs to 14 residues. CDR3 protein: CSARSGTGAGERYF. The CDR3 nucleotides read TGCAGTGCTCGATCCGGGACAGGGGCCGGCGAGCGGTACTTC.

On this clonotype itself: The junction departs from the called germline gene at one end, perhaps through a read error. This chain joins TRBV4-2 and TRBJ1-2; D gene uncertain. CDR3 length equals 13 residues. Per the germline V gene, CDR1 is LGHNA and CDR2 is YNFKEQ. CDR3 protein: CASTQDRGSGYTF. In nucleotides, the CDR3 is TGTGCCAGCACCCAAGATAGAGGATCTGGCTACACCTTC.

As concerns this clonotype: The junction departs from the called germline gene at one end, perhaps through a read error. This chain links TRBV28 with TRBJ2-7; weak D call: TRBD2 (6 bases). Looked up from germline, CDR1 is MDHEN and CDR2 is SYDVKM. The CDR3 contains 11 residues. The CDR3 DNA sequence: TGTACCAGCAGTGGGAGGTGGGAGCAGTACTTC. Translated: CTSSGRWEQYF.

As for this clonotype: Given a much more abundant clone one base away, this may be a read error. The CDR3 DNA reads TGTGCCATCAACGCCTCGACAGAGTACGAGCAGTACTTC. It encodes CAINASTEYEQYF. The gene calls are TRBV10-3 and TRBJ2-7; D possibly corresponds to TRBD1 (5 bases). Germline lookup yields CDR1 ENHRY and CDR2 SYGVKD. The CDR3 is 13 amino acids. The V and J ends lost 7 bases and 4 bases respectively, with 14 bases between them.

The count of this clonotype is one. Since a much larger clone is just one base distant, this may be a read error. This chain connects TRBV7-9 to TRBJ2-3; no reliable D call. The germline V gene encodes CDR1 SEHNR and CDR2 FQNEAQ (reference sequence). This CDR3 contains 14 residues. CDR3 region: CASSLVGLKDTRYF. The DNA for the CDR3 is TGTGCCAGCAGCTTAGTAGGGTTGAAGGATACGCGGTATTTT.

Comment on this clonotype: Given the absence of the conserved phenylalanine or tryptophan at the CDR3 end, a read error is likely. V is TRBV11-1 and J is TRBJ2-1; the D is unclear. The length of the CDR3 is 17 residues. Germline lookup yields CDR1 SGHAT and CDR2 FQDESV (reference sequence). Trimming left V 1 base short and J 0 bases short, with 13 bases between. The chain's CDR3 is CASSLVSSENSYNEQFY. The DNA of the CDR3 is TGTGCCAGCAGCTTAGTCTCTAGTGAGAACTCCTACAATGAGCAGTTCTAC.

The chain carries TRBV5-1 and TRBJ1-2, with 12 bases matching TRBD1. CDR3 length: 20 amino acids. Germline lookup yields CDR1 SGHRS and CDR2 YFSETQ. The trim removed 3 bases at V and 4 bases at J, leaving 19 bases unmatched. This chain's CDR3 is CASSYETTGTGGAGSYGYTF. For the CDR3, the DNA is TGCGCCAGCAGCTACGAGACCACCGGGACAGGGGGCGCGGGAAGCTATGGCTACACCTTC.

CDR3 sequence reads: CASSQDQDSREYF. In DNA, the CDR3 is TGTGCCAGCAGCCAAGATCAGGACTCGAGGGAGTATTTT. The gene calls are TRBV4-2 and TRBJ2-3; weak D call: TRBD2 (5 bases). Germline lookup yields CDR1 LGHNA and CDR2 YNFKEQ. The CDR3 covers 13 residues. V was clipped by 0 bases and J by 13 bases, with 14 bases between them.

Concerning this clonotype: Sequence at one end of the junction differs from germline and may be a read error. The V and J genes are TRBV12-3 or TRBV12-4 and TRBJ2-3, with D possibly TRBD2 on 5 matching bases. The CDR3 is made up of 15 amino acids. In DNA, the CDR3 is TGTGCCAGGAGTATACGCTCGGGAAACACATATACGCAGTATTTT. This sequence encodes CARSIRSGNTYTQYF.

Ten or more counts support this clonotype. The junction and the germline gene differ at one end; a read error may be behind it. V gene TRBV10-3 combines with J gene TRBJ2-3; 12 bases map to TRBD2. The CDR3 runs 13 residues. In germline, CDR1 is ENHRY, CDR2 SYGVKD. The CDR3 region has the DNA TGTGCCACTGGACTAGCGGGAACAGATACGCAATATTTT. Protein product: CATGLAGTDTQYF.